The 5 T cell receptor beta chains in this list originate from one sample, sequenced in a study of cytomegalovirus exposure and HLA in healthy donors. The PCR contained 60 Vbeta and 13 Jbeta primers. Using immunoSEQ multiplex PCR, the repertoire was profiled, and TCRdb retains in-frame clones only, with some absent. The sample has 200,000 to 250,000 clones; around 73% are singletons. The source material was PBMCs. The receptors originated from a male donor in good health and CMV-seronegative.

The DNA for the CDR3 is TGTGCCAGCAGCGTAGGGGAGGGGACGGGAGGAAACACCATATATTTT. This codes for CASSVGEGTGGNTIYF. The chain joins TRBV9 to TRBJ1-3; possibly TRBD1 for D (5 bases). The CDR3 is 16 residues long. The V end lost 0 bases, the J end lost 4 bases, and 14 bases lay between the germline ends. CDR1 and CDR2 (germline): SGDLS, YYNGEE.

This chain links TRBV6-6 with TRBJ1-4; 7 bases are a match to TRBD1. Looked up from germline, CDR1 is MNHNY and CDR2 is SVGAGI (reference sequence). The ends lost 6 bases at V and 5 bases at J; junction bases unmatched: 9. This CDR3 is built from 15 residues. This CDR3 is CASRTQGSLNEKLFF. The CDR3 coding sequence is TGTGCCAGCAGGACACAGGGGAGCCTAAATGAAAAACTGTTTTTT.

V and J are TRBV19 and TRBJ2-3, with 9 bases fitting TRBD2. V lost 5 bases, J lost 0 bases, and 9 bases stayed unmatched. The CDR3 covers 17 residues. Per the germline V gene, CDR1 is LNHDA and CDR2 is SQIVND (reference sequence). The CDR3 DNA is TGTGCCAGTAGTGAGACTAGCGGAGCCCCTAGCACAGATACGCAGTATTTT. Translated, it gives CASSETSGAPSTDTQYF.

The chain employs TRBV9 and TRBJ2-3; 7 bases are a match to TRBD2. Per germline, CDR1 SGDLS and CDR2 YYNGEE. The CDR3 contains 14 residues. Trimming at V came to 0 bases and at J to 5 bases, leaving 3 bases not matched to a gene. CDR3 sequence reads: CASSVVPSGDTQYF. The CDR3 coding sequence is TGTGCCAGCAGCGTAGTGCCTAGCGGAGATACGCAGTATTTT.

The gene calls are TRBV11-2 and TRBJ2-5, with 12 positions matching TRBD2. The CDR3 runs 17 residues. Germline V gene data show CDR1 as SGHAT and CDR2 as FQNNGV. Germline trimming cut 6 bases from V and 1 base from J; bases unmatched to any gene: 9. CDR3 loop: CASRRGASGRGQETQYF. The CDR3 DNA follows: TGTGCCAGCAGACGAGGGGCTAGCGGGAGGGGCCAAGAGACCCAGTACTTC.